The present entry profiles one T cell receptor beta chain with its context. Its target is unknown. The trim removed 0 bases at V and 4 bases at J, leaving 5 bases unmatched. The CDR3 sequence is 17 residues long. Germline CDR1 SGHTA, CDR2 FQGNSA. Data came from immunoSEQ multiplex PCR; TCRdb stores just in-frame clones and leaves some out. The profile shows over a million clones, roughly 96% of them singletons. This specimen comes from a study of shared clonotypes between healthy human individuals. Study results and limitations: The sharing of approximately 4.6% of naive CD4 clonotypes was seen across a handful of donors.

Input material: naive CD4+ T cells sorted from blood. Subset defined: CD45RA+ positively selected. The sequence derives from a young man in good health. This chain connects TRBV7-2 to TRBJ2-3, with 12 bases identical to TRBD2. The CDR3 DNA reads as TGTGCCAGCAGCTTAGCGGCTAGCGGGAGGGAAGCAGATACGCAGTATTTT. It yields the protein CASSLAASGREADTQYF.